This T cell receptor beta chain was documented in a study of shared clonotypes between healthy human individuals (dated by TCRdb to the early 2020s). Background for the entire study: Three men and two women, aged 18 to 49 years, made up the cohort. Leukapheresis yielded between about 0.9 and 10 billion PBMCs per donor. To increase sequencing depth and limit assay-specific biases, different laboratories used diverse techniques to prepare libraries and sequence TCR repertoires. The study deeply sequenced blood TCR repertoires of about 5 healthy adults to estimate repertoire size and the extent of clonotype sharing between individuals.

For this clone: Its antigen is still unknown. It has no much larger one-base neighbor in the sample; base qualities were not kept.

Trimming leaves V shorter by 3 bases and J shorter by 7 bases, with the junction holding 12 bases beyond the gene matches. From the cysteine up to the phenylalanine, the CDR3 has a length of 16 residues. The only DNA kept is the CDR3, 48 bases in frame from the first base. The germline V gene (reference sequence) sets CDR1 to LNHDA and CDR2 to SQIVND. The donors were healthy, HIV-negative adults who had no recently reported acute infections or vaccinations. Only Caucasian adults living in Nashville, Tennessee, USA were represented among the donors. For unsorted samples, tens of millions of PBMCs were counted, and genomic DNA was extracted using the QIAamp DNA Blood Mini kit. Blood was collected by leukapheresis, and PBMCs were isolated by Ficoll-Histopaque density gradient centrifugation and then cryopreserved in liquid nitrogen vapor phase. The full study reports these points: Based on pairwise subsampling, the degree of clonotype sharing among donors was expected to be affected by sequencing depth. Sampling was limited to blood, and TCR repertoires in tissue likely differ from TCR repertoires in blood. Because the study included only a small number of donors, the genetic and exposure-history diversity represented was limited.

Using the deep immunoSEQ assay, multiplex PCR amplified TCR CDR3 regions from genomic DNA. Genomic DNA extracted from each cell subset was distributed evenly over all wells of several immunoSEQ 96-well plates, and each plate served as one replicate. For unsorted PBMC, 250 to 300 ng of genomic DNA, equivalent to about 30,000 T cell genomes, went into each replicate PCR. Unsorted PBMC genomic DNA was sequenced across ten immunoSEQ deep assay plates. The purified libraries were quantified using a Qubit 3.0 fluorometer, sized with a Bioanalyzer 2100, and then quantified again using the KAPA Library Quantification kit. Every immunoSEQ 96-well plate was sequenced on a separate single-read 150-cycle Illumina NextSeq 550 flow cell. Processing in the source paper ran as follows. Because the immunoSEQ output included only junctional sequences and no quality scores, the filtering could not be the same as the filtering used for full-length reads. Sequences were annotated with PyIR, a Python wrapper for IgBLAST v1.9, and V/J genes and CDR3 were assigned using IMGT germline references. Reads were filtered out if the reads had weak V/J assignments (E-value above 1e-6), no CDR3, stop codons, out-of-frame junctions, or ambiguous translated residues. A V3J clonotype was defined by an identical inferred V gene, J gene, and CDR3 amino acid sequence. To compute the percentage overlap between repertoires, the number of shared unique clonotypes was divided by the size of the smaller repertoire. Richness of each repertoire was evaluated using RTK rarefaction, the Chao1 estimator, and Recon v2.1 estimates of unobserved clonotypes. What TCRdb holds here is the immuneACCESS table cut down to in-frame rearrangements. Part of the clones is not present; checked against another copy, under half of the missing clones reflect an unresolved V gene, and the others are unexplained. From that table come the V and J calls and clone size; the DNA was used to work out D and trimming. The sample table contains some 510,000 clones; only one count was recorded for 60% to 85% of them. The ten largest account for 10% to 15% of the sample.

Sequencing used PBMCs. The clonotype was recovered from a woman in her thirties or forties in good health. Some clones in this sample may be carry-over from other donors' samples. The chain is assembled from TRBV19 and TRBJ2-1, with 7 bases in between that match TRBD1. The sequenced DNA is TGTGCCAGTAGTATCCTTGCACAGGGGACCGAGAATGAGCAGTTCTTC. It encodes CASSILAQGTENEQFF.